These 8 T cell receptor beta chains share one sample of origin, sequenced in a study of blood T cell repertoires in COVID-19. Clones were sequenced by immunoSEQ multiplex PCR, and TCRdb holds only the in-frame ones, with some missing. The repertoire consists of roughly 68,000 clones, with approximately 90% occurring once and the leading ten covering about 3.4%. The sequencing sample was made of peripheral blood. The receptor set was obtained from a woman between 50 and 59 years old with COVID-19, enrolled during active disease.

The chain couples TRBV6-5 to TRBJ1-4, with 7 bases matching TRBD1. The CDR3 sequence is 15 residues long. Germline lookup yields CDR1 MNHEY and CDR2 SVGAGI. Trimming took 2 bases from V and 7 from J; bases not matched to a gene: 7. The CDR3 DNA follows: TGTGCCAGCAGTTACACCGGGACAGTAACTGAAAAACTGTTTTTT. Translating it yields CASSYTGTVTEKLFF.

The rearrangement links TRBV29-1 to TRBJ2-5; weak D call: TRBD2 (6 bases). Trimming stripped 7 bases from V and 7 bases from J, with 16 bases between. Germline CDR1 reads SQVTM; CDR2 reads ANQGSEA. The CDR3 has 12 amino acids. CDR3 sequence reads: CSARWGDGTQYF. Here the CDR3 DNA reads TGCAGCGCCAGGTGGGGGGATGGGACCCAGTACTTC.

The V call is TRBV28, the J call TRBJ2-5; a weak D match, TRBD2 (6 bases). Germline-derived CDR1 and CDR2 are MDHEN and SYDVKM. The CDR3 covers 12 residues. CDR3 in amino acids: CATLARLGAQYF. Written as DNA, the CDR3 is TGTGCTACCCTAGCGCGCCTAGGGGCCCAGTACTTC.

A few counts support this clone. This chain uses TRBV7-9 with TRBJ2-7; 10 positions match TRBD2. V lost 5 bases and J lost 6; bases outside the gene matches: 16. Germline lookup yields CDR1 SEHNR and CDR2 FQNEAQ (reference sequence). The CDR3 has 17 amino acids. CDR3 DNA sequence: TGTGCCAGCAGCCCCCCCCCGCGTCTAGCGGGAGTGGGCGAGCAGTACTTC. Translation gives CASSPPPRLAGVGEQYF.

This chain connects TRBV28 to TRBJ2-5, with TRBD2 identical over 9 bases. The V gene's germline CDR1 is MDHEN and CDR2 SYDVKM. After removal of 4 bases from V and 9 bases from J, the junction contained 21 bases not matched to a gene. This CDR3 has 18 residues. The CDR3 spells CASSSGGLAGTIGVAQYF. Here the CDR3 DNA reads TGTGCCAGCAGTTCAGGGGGGCTAGCGGGGACCATTGGGGTGGCCCAGTACTTC.

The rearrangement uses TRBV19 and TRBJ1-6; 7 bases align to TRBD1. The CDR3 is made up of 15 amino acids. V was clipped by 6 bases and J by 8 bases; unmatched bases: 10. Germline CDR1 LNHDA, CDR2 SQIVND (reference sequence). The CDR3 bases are TGTGCCAGTAGGGGACAGACTCCTGAAGATTCACCCCTCCACTTT. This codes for CASRGQTPEDSPLHF. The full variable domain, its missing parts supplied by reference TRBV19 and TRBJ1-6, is DGGITQSPKYLFRKEGQNVTLSCEQNLNHDAMYWYRQDPGQGLRLIYYSQIVNDFQKGDIAEGYSVSREKKESFPLTVTSAQKNPTAFYLCASRGQTPEDSPLHFGNGTRLTVT.

CDR3 sequence reads: CASSSRAYEQYF. The CDR3 DNA reads as TGTGCCAGCAGTTCCCGGGCCTACGAGCAGTACTTC. This chain links TRBV12-3 or TRBV12-4 with TRBJ2-7; D uncertain. The CDR3 spans 12 residues. V lost 4 bases to trimming and J lost 2 bases, with 6 bases between them.

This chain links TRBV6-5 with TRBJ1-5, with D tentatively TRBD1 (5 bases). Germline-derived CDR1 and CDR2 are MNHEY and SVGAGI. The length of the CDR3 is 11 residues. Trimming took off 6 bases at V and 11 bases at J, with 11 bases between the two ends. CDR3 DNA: TGTGCCAGCAGAGTCCCGGGGGCCCAGCATTTT. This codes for CASRVPGAQHF.